The entry that follows covers one T cell receptor (beta chain) sequence. What it binds is unknown. The data were obtained in a study of shared clonotypes between healthy human individuals. Study-level results: Clonotype sharing among donors was thought likely to change with sequencing depth.

CDR1 and CDR2 from the germline V gene are GTSNPN and SVGIG (reference sequence). Unmatched junction bases numbered 8, after V lost 3 bases and J lost 1 base. CDR3 size: 15 residues. Both subsets, CD45RA+ naive and CD45RA-negative memory, were split from the CD4+ cells. In the authors' workflow: Sequence data from immunoSEQ were junction-only and lacked quality scores; consequently, filtering differed. TCRdb's copy holds only in-frame clones and misses some; the assay was immunoSEQ multiplex PCR. The DNA gave D and trimming, while V, J and clone size come from that table. Counted here are 2 million to 2.5 million clones, 92% occurring once; the ten biggest clones make up approximately 0.4%.

The source material was naive CD4+ T cells from PBMCs. The sample's subset: CD45RA+ positively selected. The TCR comes from a man aged 18 to 30 in good health. Some clones in this sample may be carry-over from other donors' samples. This chain joins TRBV30 and TRBJ1-1; 7 positions agree with TRBD1. The CDR3 is CAWRLQGMRNTEAFF. The DNA for the CDR3 is TGTGCCTGGAGGTTACAGGGGATGAGGAACACTGAAGCTTTCTTT.